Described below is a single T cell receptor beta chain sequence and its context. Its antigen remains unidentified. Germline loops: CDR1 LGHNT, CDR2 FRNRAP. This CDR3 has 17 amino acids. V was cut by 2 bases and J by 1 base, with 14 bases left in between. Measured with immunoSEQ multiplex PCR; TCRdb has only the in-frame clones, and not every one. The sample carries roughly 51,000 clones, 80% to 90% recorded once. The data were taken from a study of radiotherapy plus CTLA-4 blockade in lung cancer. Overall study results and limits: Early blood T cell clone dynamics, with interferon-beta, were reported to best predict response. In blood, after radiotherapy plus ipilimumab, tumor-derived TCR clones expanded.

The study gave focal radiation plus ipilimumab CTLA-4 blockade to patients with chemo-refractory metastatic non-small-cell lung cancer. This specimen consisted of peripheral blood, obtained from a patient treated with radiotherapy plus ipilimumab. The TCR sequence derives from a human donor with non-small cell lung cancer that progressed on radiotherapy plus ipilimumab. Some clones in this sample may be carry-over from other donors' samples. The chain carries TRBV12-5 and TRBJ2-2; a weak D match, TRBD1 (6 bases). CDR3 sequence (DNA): TGTGCTAGTGGTTTGTGGCTATTGGGACAGAACACCGGGGAGCTGTTTTTT. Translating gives CASGLWLLGQNTGELFF.